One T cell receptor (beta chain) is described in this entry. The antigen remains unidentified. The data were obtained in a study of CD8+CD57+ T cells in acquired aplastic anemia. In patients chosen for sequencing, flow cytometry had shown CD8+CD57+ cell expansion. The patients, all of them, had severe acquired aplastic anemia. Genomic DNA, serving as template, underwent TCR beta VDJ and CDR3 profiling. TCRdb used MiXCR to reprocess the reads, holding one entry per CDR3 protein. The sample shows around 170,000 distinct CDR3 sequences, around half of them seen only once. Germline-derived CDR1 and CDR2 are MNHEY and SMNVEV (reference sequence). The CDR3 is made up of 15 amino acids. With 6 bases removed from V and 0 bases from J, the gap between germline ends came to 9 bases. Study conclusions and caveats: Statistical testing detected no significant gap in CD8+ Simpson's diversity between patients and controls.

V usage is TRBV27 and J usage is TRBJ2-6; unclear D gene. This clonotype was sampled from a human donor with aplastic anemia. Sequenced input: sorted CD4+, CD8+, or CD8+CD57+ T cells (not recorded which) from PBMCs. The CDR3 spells CASSLSDSGANVLTF. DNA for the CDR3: TGTGCCAGCAGCTTGTCAGACTCTGGGGCCAACGTCCTGACTTTC.